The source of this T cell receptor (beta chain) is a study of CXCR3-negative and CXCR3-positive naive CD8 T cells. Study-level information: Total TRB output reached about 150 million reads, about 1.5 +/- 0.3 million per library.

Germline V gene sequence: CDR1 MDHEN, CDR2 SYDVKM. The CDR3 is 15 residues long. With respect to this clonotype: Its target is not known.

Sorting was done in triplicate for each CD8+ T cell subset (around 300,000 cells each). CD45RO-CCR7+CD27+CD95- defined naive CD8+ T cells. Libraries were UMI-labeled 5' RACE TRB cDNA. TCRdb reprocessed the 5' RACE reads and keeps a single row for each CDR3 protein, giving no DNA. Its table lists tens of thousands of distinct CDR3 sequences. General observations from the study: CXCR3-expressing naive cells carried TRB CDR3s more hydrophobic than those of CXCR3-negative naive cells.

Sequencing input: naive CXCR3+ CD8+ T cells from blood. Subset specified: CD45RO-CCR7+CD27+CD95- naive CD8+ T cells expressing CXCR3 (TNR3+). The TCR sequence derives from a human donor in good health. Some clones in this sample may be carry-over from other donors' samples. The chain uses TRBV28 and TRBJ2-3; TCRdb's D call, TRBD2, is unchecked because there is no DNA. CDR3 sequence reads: CASSEVAGNTDTQYF.